These 11 T cell receptor beta chains were all obtained from the same sample, sequenced in a study of blood T cell repertoires in COVID-19. Assay: immunoSEQ multiplex PCR; the TCRdb copy retains only in-frame clones and omits some. The sample has around 140,000 clones; around nine tenths are singletons. Sequenced input: peripheral blood. These receptors originate from a man in his sixties with active or convalescent COVID-19.

The chain is built from TRBV6-5 and TRBJ1-4, with 8 positions matching TRBD1. The V gene end was trimmed by 1 base and the J gene end by 8 bases; junction bases not matched to a gene: 6. Looked up from germline, CDR1 is MNHEY and CDR2 is SVGAGI. The CDR3 runs 15 residues. The CDR3 protein is CASSYLGQVWEKLFF. CDR3 in DNA: TGTGCCAGCAGTTACTTGGGACAGGTTTGGGAAAAACTGTTTTTT.

J is TRBJ2-2 and V is TRBV18; D might be TRBD2 (5 bases). CDR1 is KGHSH, CDR2 LQKENI, per germline. The CDR3 is 14 amino acids. With 3 bases removed from V and 6 bases from J, the gap between germline ends came to 11 bases. The chain's CDR3 is CASSPQDLPGELFF. In DNA, the CDR3 is TGTGCCAGCTCACCCCAGGACTTGCCCGGGGAGCTGTTTTTT.

This clone was detected only a few times. The chain combines TRBV19 with TRBJ2-7, with 9 bases identical to TRBD1. The germline V gene encodes CDR1 LNHDA and CDR2 SQIVND (reference sequence). Trimming took 2 bases from V and 6 from J; bases not matched to a gene: 8. CDR3 length: 15 amino acids. For the CDR3, the DNA is TGTGCCAGTAGTATAACAGGGACAGGGTATTCCGAGCAGTACTTC. Translation: CASSITGTGYSEQYF.

The chain joins TRBV7-9 to TRBJ2-7; 8 bases match TRBD1. Looked up from germline, CDR1 is SEHNR and CDR2 is FQNEAQ (reference sequence). CDR3 size: 16 residues. Unmatched junction bases numbered 16, after V lost 5 bases and J lost 7 bases. The CDR3 DNA is TGTGCCAGCAGCCTGCTCTCGACAGGGGAACTTGGGGAGCAGTACTTC. Translating gives CASSLLSTGELGEQYF.

This rearrangement joins TRBV28 to TRBJ2-7; D is undetermined. Per germline, CDR1 MDHEN and CDR2 SYDVKM. Trimming stripped 5 bases from V and 2 bases from J, with 7 bases between. The CDR3 has 12 residues. The CDR3 loop reads CASSESAYEQYF. The CDR3 bases are TGTGCCAGCAGTGAGTCCGCCTACGAGCAGTACTTC.

The rearrangement joins TRBV7-2 to TRBJ1-2, with D hard to call. V was shortened by 0 bases and J by 4 bases, with 3 bases between the two germline ends. The CDR3 runs 12 residues. The germline CDR1 and CDR2 sequences are SGHTA and FQGNSA. CDR3 DNA: TGTGCCAGCAGCTTAGCCAGCTATGGCTACACCTTC. This encodes CASSLASYGYTF.

The table lists this clone with a few counts. J is TRBJ2-7 and V is TRBV6-5; 10 nucleotides agree with TRBD2. The germline V gene has CDR1 MNHEY and CDR2 SVGAGI. The length of the CDR3 is 15 residues. The V and J ends lost 2 bases and 4 bases, in that order; junction bases with no gene match: 5. The CDR3 protein is CASSYPSGSLYEQYF. The DNA for the CDR3 is TGTGCCAGCAGTTACCCTAGCGGGAGCCTGTACGAGCAGTACTTC.

The V call is TRBV18, the J call TRBJ1-1; no definite D call. There are 13 residues in the CDR3. V was cut by 4 bases and J by 5 bases, with 11 bases left in between. Germline-derived CDR1 and CDR2 are KGHSH and LQKENI. CDR3 DNA: TGTGCCAGCTCACGTAACGGGGTGACTGAAGCTTTCTTT. It yields the protein CASSRNGVTEAFF.

The chain recombines TRBV4-1 with TRBJ2-3; D is unresolved. Trimming left V 1 base short and J 4 bases short, with 12 bases between. This CDR3 is 15 amino acids long. CDR1 MGHRA and CDR2 YSYEKL come from the germline V gene. The DNA of the CDR3 is TGCGCCAGCAGCCAAGGGCCACAATTCCCAGATACGCAGTATTTT. It specifies CASSQGPQFPDTQYF.

This clone showed up just once. J is TRBJ1-4 and V is TRBV19; the match to TRBD1 covers 8 bases. The CDR3 runs 15 residues. The germline gives CDR1 LNHDA, CDR2 SQIVND (reference sequence). The V gene end was trimmed by 5 bases and the J gene end by 10 bases; junction bases not matched to a gene: 12. The CDR3 here is CASSPKTGERGKLFF. The CDR3 bases are TGTGCCAGTAGTCCCAAGACAGGGGAGAGAGGAAAACTGTTTTTT.

The chain employs TRBV28 and TRBJ2-7; no clear D. The CDR3 runs to 12 residues. V was shortened by 2 bases and J by 10 bases, with 12 bases between the two germline ends. Germline V lookup: CDR1 MDHEN, CDR2 SYDVKM. The CDR3 here is CASSLGQVKQYF. As DNA, the CDR3 is TGTGCCAGCAGTTTAGGGCAAGTGAAACAGTACTTC.